This is a list of T cell receptor beta chains from one sample in a study of neurological immune-mediated disorders. TCRdb recomputed calls from the 5' RACE reads with MiXCR, one row per CDR3 protein. Altogether about 74,000 distinct CDR3 sequences are present, around 5.2% being singletons, with the ten largest covering 6% to 9.5%. Material: PBMCs. The source of these receptors is a man aged 18 to 35 with multiple sclerosis. CDR3s include the opening cysteine and the closing phenylalanine or tryptophan. Fields, in order: CDR3 protein, CDR3 DNA, D gene, V gene, J gene, clone size. D genes are given only for firm matches. Each size is how often the clone was seen (once, few, many) or a class if it is expanded.

CDR3aa: CAISGLGLAEYEQYF
CDR3nt: TGTGCCATCAGTGGCCTGGGACTAGCGGAGTACGAGCAGTACTTC
d_gene: TRBD2
v_gene: TRBV10-3
j_gene: TRBJ2-7
abundance: many

CDR3aa: CASSSTGGANTEAFF
CDR3nt: TGTGCCAGCAGTTCCACGGGGGGGGCGAACACTGAAGCTTTCTTT
d_gene: -
v_gene: TRBV6-6
j_gene: TRBJ1-1
abundance: many

CDR3aa: CASSRTGGRTDTQYF
CDR3nt: TGTGCCAGCAGTAGGACAGGGGGTCGCACAGATACGCAGTATTTT
d_gene: TRBD1
v_gene: TRBV12-3/TRBV12-4
j_gene: TRBJ2-3
abundance: medium-sized

CDR3aa: CASSVDGPQEQYF
CDR3nt: TGTGCCAGCAGCGTGGACGGGCCTCAGGAGCAGTACTTC
d_gene: -
v_gene: TRBV5-6
j_gene: TRBJ2-7
abundance: many

CDR3aa: CASSLAPAGIQETQYF
CDR3nt: TGCGCCAGCAGCTTGGCGCCAGCGGGGATCCAAGAGACCCAGTACTTC
d_gene: TRBD2
v_gene: TRBV5-1
j_gene: TRBJ2-5
abundance: many

CDR3aa: CASSYRRAGELFF
CDR3nt: TGTGCCAGCAGCTACCGGCGGGCCGGGGAGCTGTTTTTT
d_gene: -
v_gene: TRBV7-3
j_gene: TRBJ2-2
abundance: many

CDR3aa: CASSGDRGNSPLHF
CDR3nt: TGCGCCAGCAGCGGGGACAGGGGTAATTCACCCCTCCACTTT
d_gene: TRBD1
v_gene: TRBV5-1
j_gene: TRBJ1-6
abundance: many

CDR3aa: CSAYDRRLYNSPLHF
CDR3nt: TGCAGTGCTTATGACAGAAGACTTTATAATTCACCCCTCCACTTT
d_gene: -
v_gene: TRBV20-1
j_gene: TRBJ1-6
abundance: many

CDR3aa: CASSADPHGPDGYTF
CDR3nt: TGTGCCAGCAGCGCTGATCCTCACGGTCCGGATGGCTACACCTTC
d_gene: -
v_gene: TRBV5-6
j_gene: TRBJ1-2
abundance: many

CDR3aa: CASSLVGYSNQPQHF
CDR3nt: TGTGCCAGCAGCTTAGTTGGGTATAGCAATCAGCCCCAGCATTTT
d_gene: -
v_gene: TRBV7-2
j_gene: TRBJ1-5
abundance: many

CDR3aa: CSALKTGTYEQYF
CDR3nt: TGCAGTGCCTTGAAGACAGGGACCTACGAGCAGTACTTC
d_gene: TRBD1
v_gene: TRBV20-1
j_gene: TRBJ2-7
abundance: many

CDR3aa: CSAPSGSAVNEQFF
CDR3nt: TGCAGTGCTCCCTCCGGGTCGGCGGTAAATGAGCAGTTCTTC
d_gene: -
v_gene: TRBV20-1
j_gene: TRBJ2-1
abundance: many

CDR3aa: CASSPADEKLFF
CDR3nt: TGTGCCAGCAGTCCGGCTGATGAAAAACTGTTTTTT
d_gene: -
v_gene: TRBV6-2/TRBV6-3
j_gene: TRBJ1-4
abundance: many